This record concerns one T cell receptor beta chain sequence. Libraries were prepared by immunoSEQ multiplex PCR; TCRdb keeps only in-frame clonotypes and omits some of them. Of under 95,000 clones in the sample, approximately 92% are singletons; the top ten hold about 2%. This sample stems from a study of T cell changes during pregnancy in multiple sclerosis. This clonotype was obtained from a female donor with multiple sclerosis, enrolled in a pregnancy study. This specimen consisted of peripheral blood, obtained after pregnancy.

The CDR3 loop is CASSGLNNYGYTF. The CDR3 DNA reads as TGTGCCAGCAGCGGACTGAATAACTATGGCTACACCTTC. This chain links TRBV6-1 with TRBJ1-2; no reliable D call. The germline V and J ends were trimmed by 6 bases and 1 base, with 9 bases remaining between them. The CDR3 spans 13 residues. The germline CDR1 and CDR2 sequences are MNHNS and SASEGT.